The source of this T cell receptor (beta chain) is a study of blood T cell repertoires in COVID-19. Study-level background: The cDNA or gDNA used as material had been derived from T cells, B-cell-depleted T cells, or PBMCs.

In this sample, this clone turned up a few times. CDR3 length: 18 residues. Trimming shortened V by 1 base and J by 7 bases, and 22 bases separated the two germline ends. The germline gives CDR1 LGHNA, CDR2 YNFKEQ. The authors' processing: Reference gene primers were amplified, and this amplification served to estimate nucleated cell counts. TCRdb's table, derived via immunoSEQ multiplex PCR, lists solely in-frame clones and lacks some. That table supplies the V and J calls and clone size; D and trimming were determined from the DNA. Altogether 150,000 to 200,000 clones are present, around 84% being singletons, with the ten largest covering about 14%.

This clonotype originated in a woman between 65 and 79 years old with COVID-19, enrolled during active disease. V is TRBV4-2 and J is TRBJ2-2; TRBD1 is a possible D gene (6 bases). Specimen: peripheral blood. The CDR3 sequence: CASSQGVSPGDAGGELFF. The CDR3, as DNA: TGTGCCAGCAGCCAAGGGGTTTCTCCAGGGGACGCAGGCGGGGAGCTGTTTTTT.